This TCR beta chain was identified during a study of a mutant IDH1 vaccine in newly diagnosed glioma. Study-level information: Among treated patients, around 62% were male and about 38% female, and mean age was about 40 years. Previous treatment comprised radiotherapy, temozolomide, or both, mostly both.

Method: immunoSEQ multiplex PCR; TCRdb's copy keeps in-frame clones and lacks some. The profile shows roughly 34,000 clones, approximately 87% of them singletons. As to this clone: Its matching antigen is unknown.

Trimming removed 2 bases at V and 3 bases at J, with 13 bases between. The CDR3 runs 15 residues. Germline CDR1 is KGHSH and CDR2 is LQKENI. Regarding the study as a whole: Among all patients, vaccine-induced immune responses occurred in roughly 93%.

Time point here: week 47, end of study. Doses comprised 300 ug of mutant IDH1 20-mer peptide each, plus topical imiquimod. The V gene is TRBV18, the J gene TRBJ1-1, with D tentatively TRBD1 (5 bases). Source: PBMCs, taken from a glioma patient whose treatment included an IDH1 peptide vaccine. This clonotype originated in a woman aged 30 to 39 with glioma. The CDR3 DNA sequence: TGTGCCAGCTCACCATCTCGTCAGGGAGACACTGAAGCTTTCTTT. Translating it yields CASSPSRQGDTEAFF.